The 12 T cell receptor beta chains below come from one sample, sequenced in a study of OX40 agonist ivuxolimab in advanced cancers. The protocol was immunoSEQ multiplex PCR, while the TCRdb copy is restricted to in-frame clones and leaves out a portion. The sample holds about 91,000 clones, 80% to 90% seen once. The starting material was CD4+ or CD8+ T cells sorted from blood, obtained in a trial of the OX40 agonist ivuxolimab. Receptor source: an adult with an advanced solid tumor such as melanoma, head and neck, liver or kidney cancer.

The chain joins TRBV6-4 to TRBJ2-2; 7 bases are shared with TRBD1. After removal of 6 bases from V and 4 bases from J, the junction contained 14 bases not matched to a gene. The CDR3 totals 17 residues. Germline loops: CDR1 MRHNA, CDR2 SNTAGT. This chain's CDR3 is CASSPNPVGQITGELFF. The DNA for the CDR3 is TGTGCCAGCAGCCCCAACCCAGTGGGACAGATCACCGGGGAGCTGTTTTTT.

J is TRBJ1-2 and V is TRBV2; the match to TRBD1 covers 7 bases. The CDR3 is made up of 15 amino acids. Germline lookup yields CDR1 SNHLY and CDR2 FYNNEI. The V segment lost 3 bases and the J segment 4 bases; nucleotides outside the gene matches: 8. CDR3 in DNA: TGTGCCAGCAGTGATGGGGCAGGGGGTGGCTATGGCTACACCTTC. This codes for CASSDGAGGGYGYTF.

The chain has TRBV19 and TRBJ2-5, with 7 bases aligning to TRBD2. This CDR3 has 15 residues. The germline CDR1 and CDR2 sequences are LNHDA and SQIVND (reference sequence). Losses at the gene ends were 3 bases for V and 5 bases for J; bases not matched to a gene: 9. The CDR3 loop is CASSISGGRSETQYF. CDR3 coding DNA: TGTGCCAGTAGTATTTCAGGCGGGAGATCGGAGACCCAGTACTTC. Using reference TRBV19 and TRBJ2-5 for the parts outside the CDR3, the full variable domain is DGGITQSPKYLFRKEGQNVTLSCEQNLNHDAMYWYRQDPGQGLRLIYYSQIVNDFQKGDIAEGYSVSREKKESFPLTVTSAQKNPTAFYLCASSISGGRSETQYFGPGTRLLVL.

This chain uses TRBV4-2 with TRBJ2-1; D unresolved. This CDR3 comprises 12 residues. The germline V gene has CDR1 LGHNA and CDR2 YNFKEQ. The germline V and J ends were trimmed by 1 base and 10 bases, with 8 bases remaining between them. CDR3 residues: CASSQGVGEQFF. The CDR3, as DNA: TGTGCCAGCAGCCAAGGAGTCGGGGAGCAGTTCTTC.

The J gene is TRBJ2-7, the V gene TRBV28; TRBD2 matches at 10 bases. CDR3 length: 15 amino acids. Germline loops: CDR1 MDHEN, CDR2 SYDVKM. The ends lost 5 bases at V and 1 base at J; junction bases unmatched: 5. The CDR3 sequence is CASSPLAGLSYEQYF. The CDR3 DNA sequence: TGTGCCAGCAGTCCACTAGCGGGACTTTCCTACGAGCAGTACTTC.

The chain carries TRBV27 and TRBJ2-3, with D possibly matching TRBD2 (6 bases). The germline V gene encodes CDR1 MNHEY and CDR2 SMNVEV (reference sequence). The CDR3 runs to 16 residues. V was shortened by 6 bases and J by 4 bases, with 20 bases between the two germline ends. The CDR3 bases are TGTGCCAGCAGCCTACAAGGGGACTTGAGTGCAGATACGCAGTATTTT. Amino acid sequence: CASSLQGDLSADTQYF.

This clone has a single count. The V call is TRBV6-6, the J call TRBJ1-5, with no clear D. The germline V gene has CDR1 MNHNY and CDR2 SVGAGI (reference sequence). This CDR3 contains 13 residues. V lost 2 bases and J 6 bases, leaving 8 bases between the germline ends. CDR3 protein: CASSYREGQPQHF. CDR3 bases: TGTGCCAGCAGTTACAGGGAGGGTCAGCCCCAGCATTTT.

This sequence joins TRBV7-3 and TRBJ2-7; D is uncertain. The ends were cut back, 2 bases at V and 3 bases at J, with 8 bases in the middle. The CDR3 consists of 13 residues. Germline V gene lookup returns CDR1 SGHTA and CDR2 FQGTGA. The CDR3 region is CASSLDPVYEQYV. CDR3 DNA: TGTGCCAGCAGCTTAGACCCCGTCTACGAGCAGTACGTC.

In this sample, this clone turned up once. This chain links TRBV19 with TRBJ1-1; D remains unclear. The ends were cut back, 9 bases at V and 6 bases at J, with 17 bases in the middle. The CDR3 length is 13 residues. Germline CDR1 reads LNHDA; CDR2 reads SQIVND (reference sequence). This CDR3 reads CASQTGRNSEAFF. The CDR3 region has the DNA TGTGCCAGCCAGACGGGGAGAAACTCTGAAGCTTTCTTT.

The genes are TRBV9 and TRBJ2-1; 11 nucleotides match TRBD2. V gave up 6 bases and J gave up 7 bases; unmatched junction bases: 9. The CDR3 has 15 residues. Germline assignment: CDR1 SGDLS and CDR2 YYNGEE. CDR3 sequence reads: CASNLGLAGKNEQFF. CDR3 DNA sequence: TGTGCCAGCAACCTTGGACTAGCGGGCAAAAATGAGCAGTTCTTC.

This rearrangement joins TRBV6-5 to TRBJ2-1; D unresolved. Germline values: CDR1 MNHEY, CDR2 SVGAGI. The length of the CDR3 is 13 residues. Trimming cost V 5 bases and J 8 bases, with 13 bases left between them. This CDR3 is CASSDTGADEQFF. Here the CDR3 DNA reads TGTGCCAGCAGTGACACCGGTGCGGATGAGCAGTTCTTC.

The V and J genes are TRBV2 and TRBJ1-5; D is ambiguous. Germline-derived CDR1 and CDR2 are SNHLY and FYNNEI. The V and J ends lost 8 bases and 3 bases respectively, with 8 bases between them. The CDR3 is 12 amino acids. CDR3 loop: CASGRDNQPQHF. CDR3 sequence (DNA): TGTGCCAGCGGGAGGGACAATCAGCCCCAGCATTTT.